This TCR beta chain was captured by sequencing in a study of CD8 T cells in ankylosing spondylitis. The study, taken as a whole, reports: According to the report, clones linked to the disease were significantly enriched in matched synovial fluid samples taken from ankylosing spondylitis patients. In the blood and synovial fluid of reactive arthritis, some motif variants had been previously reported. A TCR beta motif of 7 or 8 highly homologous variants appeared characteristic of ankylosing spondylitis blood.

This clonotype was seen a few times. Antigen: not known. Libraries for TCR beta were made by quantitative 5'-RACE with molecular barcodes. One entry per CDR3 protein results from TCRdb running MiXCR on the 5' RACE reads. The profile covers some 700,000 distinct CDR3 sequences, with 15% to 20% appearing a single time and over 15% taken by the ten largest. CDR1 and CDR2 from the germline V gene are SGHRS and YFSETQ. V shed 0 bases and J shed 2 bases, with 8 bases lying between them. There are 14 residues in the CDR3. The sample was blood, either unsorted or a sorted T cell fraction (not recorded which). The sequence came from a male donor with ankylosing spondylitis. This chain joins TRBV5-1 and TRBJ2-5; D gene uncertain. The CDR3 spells CASSLEAAQETQYF. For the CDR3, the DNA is TGCGCCAGCAGCTTGGAGGCAGCTCAAGAGACCCAGTACTTC. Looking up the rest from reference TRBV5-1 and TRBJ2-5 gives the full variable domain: KAGVTQTPRYLIKTRGQQVTLSCSPISGHRSVSWYQQTPGQGLQFLFEYFSETQRNKGNFPGRFSGRQFSNSRSEMNVSTLELGDSALYLCASSLEAAQETQYFGPGTRLLVL.